The 27 T cell receptor beta chains below all came from one sample that was sequenced in a study of beta chain features in type 1 diabetes. Regarding the study as a whole: The study found moderately but significantly shorter TCRB CDR3s in all four CD4+ subsets of Type 1 diabetes patients.

Their antigens are not known. Sequencing targeted expressed TCRB transcripts, as all isolated RNA had been reverse transcribed. Clones were sequenced by immunoSEQ multiplex PCR, and TCRdb holds only the in-frame ones, with some missing. The table has roughly 300,000 clones, approximately 14% seen once; the top ten hold 0.015% to 0.02%. Sequencing was carried out using naive CD4+ T cells from blood. These TCRs come from a man aged 25 to 45 with type 1 diabetes.

The CDR3 protein is CASTIQGAYGYTF. The DNA for the CDR3 is TGCGCCAGCACCATACAGGGCGCCTATGGCTACACCTTC. This sequence joins TRBV5-1 and TRBJ1-2; perhaps TRBD1 as D (6 bases). The CDR3 has 13 residues. V lost 6 bases and J 4 bases, leaving 13 bases between the germline ends. From germline, CDR1 is SGHRS and CDR2 YFSETQ.

This clone came up a few times. The CDR3 loop reads CAWSARRTGRTYSNQPQHF. The DNA of the CDR3 is TGTGCCTGGAGTGCCAGAAGGACAGGGAGGACTTATAGCAATCAGCCCCAGCATTTT. The V call is TRBV30, the J call TRBJ1-5, with 8 bases fitting TRBD1. CDR1 is GTSNPN, CDR2 SVGIG, per germline (reference sequence). V lost 1 base and J lost 0; bases outside the gene matches: 14. The CDR3 covers 19 residues.

V gene TRBV7-2 combines with J gene TRBJ1-2; D may be TRBD1 (5 bases). There are 15 residues in the CDR3. V was trimmed by 5 bases and J by 0 bases, leaving 13 bases between them. CDR1 SGHTA and CDR2 FQGNSA come from the germline V gene. In DNA form, the CDR3 reads TGTGCCAGCAGCACCCGGTCAGGGACTAACTATGGCTACACCTTC. Translation gives CASSTRSGTNYGYTF.

The chain recombines TRBV9 with TRBJ2-7; 8 bases map to TRBD2. With 3 bases clipped from V and 6 bases from J, the junction kept 5 bases outside the gene matches. The germline V gene encodes CDR1 SGDLS and CDR2 YYNGEE. The CDR3 spans 13 residues. The chain's CDR3 is CASSGDGRGEQYF. In DNA, the CDR3 is TGTGCCAGCAGCGGGGACGGGAGGGGCGAGCAGTACTTC.

This clone was counted only a few times. V usage is TRBV30 and J usage is TRBJ1-4; tentatively, D is TRBD1 (5 bases). Germline values: CDR1 GTSNPN, CDR2 SVGIG (reference sequence). Trimming removed 2 bases from V and 0 bases from J, with 13 bases in between. The CDR3 is 16 residues long. The CDR3 protein is CAWSIQAGATNEKLFF. The CDR3 DNA is TGTGCCTGGAGTATACAAGCGGGGGCAACTAATGAAAAACTGTTTTTT.

There are a few counts of this clone. The rearrangement links TRBV27 to TRBJ2-5, with 10 bases lining up with TRBD2. V was pared by 5 bases and J by 4 bases, with 1 base of the junction left unmatched. CDR1 is MNHEY and CDR2 is SMNVEV in the germline V gene (reference sequence). This CDR3 region has 13 residues. CDR3 sequence: CASSRLAGETQYF. Here the CDR3 DNA reads TGTGCCAGCAGTCGACTAGCGGGAGAGACCCAGTACTTC.

This chain joins TRBV14 and TRBJ2-7; D is unclear. This CDR3 is 15 amino acids long. Deletions cut 3 bases from V and 5 bases from J, with 17 bases between. Germline V gene data show CDR1 as SGHDN and CDR2 as FVKESK. In DNA form, the CDR3 reads TGTGCCAGCAGCCACCTCACAGCCCTATCCCACGAGCAGTACTTC. Translation gives CASSHLTALSHEQYF.

This clone was seen a handful of times. The chain has TRBV6-6 and TRBJ2-7; 8 bases match TRBD2. CDR3 length: 16 amino acids. Germline loops: CDR1 MNHNY, CDR2 SVGAGI (reference sequence). The V gene end was trimmed by 4 bases and the J gene end by 0 bases; junction bases not matched to a gene: 8. The CDR3 loop reads CASSSGIAGSSYEQYF. DNA for the CDR3: TGTGCCAGCAGTTCCGGCATAGCGGGGAGCTCCTACGAGCAGTACTTC.

The gene calls are TRBV7-9 and TRBJ2-7, with D hard to call. V dropped 3 bases and J dropped 0 bases, with 6 bases sitting between them. Germline V lookup: CDR1 SEHNR, CDR2 FQNEAQ (reference sequence). The length of the CDR3 is 13 residues. The CDR3 DNA reads TGTGCCAGCAGCTTTAGCCGCTCCTACGAGCAGTACTTC. Translated, it gives CASSFSRSYEQYF.

This clone turned up a few times. V is TRBV5-4 and J is TRBJ1-1; 12 bases align to TRBD1. This CDR3 region has 17 residues. With 5 bases clipped from V and 1 base from J, the junction kept 9 bases outside the gene matches. The germline gives CDR1 SGHNT, CDR2 YYREEE (reference sequence). The CDR3 bases are TGTGCCAGCAGACGGGACAGGGGGCAGAGCGAGAACACTGAAGCTTTCTTT. It encodes CASRRDRGQSENTEAFF.

V usage is TRBV2 and J usage is TRBJ2-5; D perhaps matches TRBD1 (5 bases). V lost 7 bases and J 5 bases, leaving 8 bases between the germline ends. This CDR3 has 11 amino acids. The germline gives CDR1 SNHLY, CDR2 FYNNEI. The CDR3 spells CASTGWETQYF. The DNA of the CDR3 is TGTGCCAGCACAGGGTGGGAGACCCAGTACTTC.

The chain links TRBV9 to TRBJ1-2; D perhaps matches TRBD1 (5 bases). V lost 0 bases and J 7 bases, leaving 13 bases between the germline ends. Germline V gene lookup returns CDR1 SGDLS and CDR2 YYNGEE. CDR3 length: 14 residues. Written as DNA, the CDR3 is TGTGCCAGCAGCGTAGAAGGGGTTGTCGGTGGCTACACCTTC. Translation: CASSVEGVVGGYTF.

This clone has only a few counts. The rearrangement joins TRBV5-1 to TRBJ1-1; tentative D call: TRBD1 (6 bases). Germline-derived CDR1 and CDR2 are SGHRS and YFSETQ. The CDR3 contains 14 residues. Between the trimmed V and J ends, which lost 0 bases and 0 bases, there was a span of 6 bases. The CDR3 protein is CASSLDRVNTEAFF. CDR3 in DNA: TGCGCCAGCAGCTTGGACAGGGTGAACACTGAAGCTTTCTTT.

The V call is TRBV4-2, the J call TRBJ2-3; TRBD2 matches 13 bases. The CDR3 spans 15 residues. V was pared by 7 bases and J by 6 bases, with 7 bases of the junction left unmatched. Germline V gene lookup returns CDR1 LGHNA and CDR2 YNFKEQ. The CDR3 DNA reads as TGTGCCAGCAAAAGGACTAGCGGGAGTTTGGATACGCAGTATTTT. Amino acid sequence: CASKRTSGSLDTQYF.

The gene calls are TRBV19 and TRBJ1-5; D is uncertain. CDR3 length: 12 residues. The germline CDR1 and CDR2 sequences are LNHDA and SQIVND (reference sequence). The ends were cut back, 9 bases at V and 5 bases at J, with 11 bases in the middle. The CDR3 loop reads CASDTRHQPQHF. The CDR3 DNA reads TGTGCCAGCGACACCCGACATCAGCCCCAGCATTTT.

This clone was detected only a few times. The chain links TRBV5-1 to TRBJ2-2, with no clear D. The V end was cut by 0 bases, the J end by 7 bases, with 13 bases between. Germline V lookup: CDR1 SGHRS, CDR2 YFSETQ. This CDR3 region has 15 residues. CDR3 nucleotide sequence: TGCGCCAGCAGCTTGGTACCCCTTGAGGACGGGGAGCTGTTTTTT. Translation gives CASSLVPLEDGELFF.

This clone was picked up one time. At one of its ends the junction is not consistent with the germline gene, which may arise from a read error. The rearrangement uses TRBV4-2 and TRBJ1-5; D is uncertain. Germline V gene sequence: CDR1 LGHNA, CDR2 YNFKEQ. The CDR3 covers 15 residues. The CDR3, as DNA: TGTGCCAGCAGCCAAGGGTCTAGAGGCAAACAGCCCCAGCATTTT. Translating it yields CASSQGSRGKQPQHF.

The chain links TRBV4-2 to TRBJ1-2; 10 nucleotides align to TRBD1. The CDR3 has 15 residues. Germline V gene sequence: CDR1 LGHNA, CDR2 YNFKEQ. V dropped 4 bases and J dropped 2; count of bases not matched to a gene: 4. CDR3 sequence reads: CASSRPGQGNYGYTF. In DNA form, the CDR3 reads TGTGCCAGCAGCCGTCCGGGACAGGGGAACTATGGCTACACCTTC.

This clone was counted only a few times. This chain links TRBV7-2 with TRBJ2-1; D is perhaps TRBD1 (6 bases). This CDR3 is 14 amino acids long. Trimming cost V 5 bases and J 5 bases, with 13 bases left between them. From germline, CDR1 is SGHTA and CDR2 FQGNSA. DNA of the CDR3: TGTGCCAGCAGCCCGTCGACAGGTCACAATGAGCAGTTCTTC. Translated: CASSPSTGHNEQFF.

This clone was recorded a few times. The chain carries TRBV4-3 and TRBJ2-2, with D hard to call. Germline V gene lookup returns CDR1 LGHNA and CDR2 YSLEER. The CDR3 has 16 residues. V lost 1 base to trimming and J lost 5 bases, with 14 bases between them. The CDR3 is CASSQGYSLLTGELFF. CDR3 nucleotides: TGCGCCAGCAGCCAAGGATACAGCCTCCTAACCGGGGAGCTGTTTTTT.

The chain is built from TRBV9 and TRBJ2-3; D is possibly TRBD2 (5 bases). V lost 0 bases and J 4 bases, leaving 12 bases between the germline ends. Germline V lookup: CDR1 SGDLS, CDR2 YYNGEE. CDR3 length: 15 residues. CDR3 nucleotide sequence: TGTGCCAGCAGCGTAGCTACAGAGGGCGCAGATACGCAGTATTTT. Protein sequence: CASSVATEGADTQYF.

This clone appeared a few times. The chain carries TRBV7-9 and TRBJ2-5, with 8 nucleotides matching TRBD1. V lost 2 bases, J lost 5 bases, and 7 bases stayed unmatched. Germline V gene lookup returns CDR1 SEHNR and CDR2 FQNEAQ (reference sequence). The CDR3 runs to 15 residues. As DNA, the CDR3 is TGTGCCAGCAGCTTATGGGACAGGTGGGAGGAGACCCAGTACTTC. It yields the protein CASSLWDRWEETQYF.

The sample holds a few counts of this clone. The chain joins TRBV2 to TRBJ2-2, with TRBD1 as a possible D gene (7 bases). The CDR3 spans 14 residues. CDR1 is SNHLY and CDR2 is FYNNEI in the germline V gene. Trimming shortened V by 5 bases and J by 7 bases, and 14 bases separated the two germline ends. The CDR3 protein is CASSPQGGIGELFF. The DNA of the CDR3 is TGTGCCAGCAGTCCGCAGGGGGGAATCGGGGAGCTGTTTTTT.

This clone came up a few times. The chain links TRBV5-4 to TRBJ2-1, with D tentatively TRBD1 (6 bases). Trimming pared 5 bases from V and 7 bases from J, leaving 16 bases between. CDR1 is SGHNT, CDR2 YYREEE, per germline (reference sequence). This CDR3 is 14 amino acids long. The CDR3 loop is CASRNLRDTNEQFF. The CDR3 DNA is TGTGCCAGCAGAAACCTGAGGGACACGAATGAGCAGTTCTTC.

The genes are TRBV28 and TRBJ2-2, with 13 nucleotides matching TRBD2. The CDR3 has 17 amino acids. The trim removed 4 bases at V and 3 bases at J, leaving 5 bases unmatched. Looked up from germline, CDR1 is MDHEN and CDR2 is SYDVKM. CDR3 protein: CASSSRLAGGYTGELFF. The CDR3 nucleotides read TGTGCCAGCAGTTCGAGACTAGCGGGAGGTTACACCGGGGAGCTGTTTTTT.

The chain employs TRBV29-1 and TRBJ2-2, with TRBD2 as a possible D gene (5 bases). Per germline, CDR1 SQVTM and CDR2 ANQGSEA. The CDR3 has 13 amino acids. Trimming stripped 4 bases from V and 4 bases from J, with 10 bases between. This chain's CDR3 is CSVVGKGTGELFF. The CDR3 nucleotides are TGCAGCGTTGTCGGGAAGGGCACCGGGGAGCTGTTTTTT.

V usage is TRBV4-3 and J usage is TRBJ2-6, with D unresolved. CDR1 is LGHNA and CDR2 is YSLEER in the germline V gene. The CDR3 is made up of 17 amino acids. Trimming took off 4 bases at V and 2 bases at J, with 15 bases between the two ends. The CDR3 DNA is TGCGCCAGCAGCCGATCGCACACCCCGACTGGGGCCAACGTCCTGACTTTC. It translates to CASSRSHTPTGANVLTF.